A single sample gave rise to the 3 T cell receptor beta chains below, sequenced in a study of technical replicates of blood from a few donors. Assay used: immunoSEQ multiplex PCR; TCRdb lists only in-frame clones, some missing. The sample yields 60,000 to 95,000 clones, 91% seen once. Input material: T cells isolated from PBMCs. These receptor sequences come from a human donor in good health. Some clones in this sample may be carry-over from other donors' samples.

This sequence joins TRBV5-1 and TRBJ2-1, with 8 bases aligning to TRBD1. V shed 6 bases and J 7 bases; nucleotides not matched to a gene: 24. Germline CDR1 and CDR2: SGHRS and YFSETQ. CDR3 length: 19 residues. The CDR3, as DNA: TGCGCCAGCACCTACCCTCCCGGCGACAGGGGCTTCCTAGGGAATGAGCAGTTCTTC. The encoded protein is CASTYPPGDRGFLGNEQFF.

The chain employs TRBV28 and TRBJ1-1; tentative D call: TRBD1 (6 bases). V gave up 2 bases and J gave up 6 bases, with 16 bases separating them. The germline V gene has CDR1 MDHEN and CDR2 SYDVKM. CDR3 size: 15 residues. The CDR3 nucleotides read TGTGCCAGCAGTTTAGCCACAGGGCCGGCTCCTGAAGCTTTCTTT. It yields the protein CASSLATGPAPEAFF.

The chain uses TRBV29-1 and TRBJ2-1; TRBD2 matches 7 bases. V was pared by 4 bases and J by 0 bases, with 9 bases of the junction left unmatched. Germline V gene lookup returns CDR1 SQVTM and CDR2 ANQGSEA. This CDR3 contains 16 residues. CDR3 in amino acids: CSVVSGGGSSYNEQFF. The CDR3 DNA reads TGCAGCGTTGTTAGTGGGGGGGGTAGCTCCTACAATGAGCAGTTCTTC.